This record covers a single T cell receptor beta chain. Its antigen is not identified. This sample stems from a study of shared clonotypes between healthy human individuals. General study results and limits: Among several donors, roughly 5% of naive CD4 clonotypes were found in common.

Some clones are missing from TCRdb's copy, which holds only in-frame ones; the method was immunoSEQ multiplex PCR. The repertoire holds some 1,400,000 clones, with around 97% as singletons. Germline V gives CDR1 SEHNR, CDR2 FQNEAQ (reference sequence). V was cut by 5 bases and J by 10 bases, with 18 bases left in between. This CDR3 spans 14 amino acids. The sequencing input was naive CD4+ T cells sorted from blood. Subset denoted: CD45RA+ positively selected. This sequence joins TRBV7-9 and TRBJ2-1; D might be TRBD2 (6 bases). This TCR came from a man aged 25-45 years in good health. CDR3 DNA: TGTGCCAGCAGCAGTCGCTGGGGGGACGGAGAGCAGTTCTTC. Amino acid sequence: CASSSRWGDGEQFF.